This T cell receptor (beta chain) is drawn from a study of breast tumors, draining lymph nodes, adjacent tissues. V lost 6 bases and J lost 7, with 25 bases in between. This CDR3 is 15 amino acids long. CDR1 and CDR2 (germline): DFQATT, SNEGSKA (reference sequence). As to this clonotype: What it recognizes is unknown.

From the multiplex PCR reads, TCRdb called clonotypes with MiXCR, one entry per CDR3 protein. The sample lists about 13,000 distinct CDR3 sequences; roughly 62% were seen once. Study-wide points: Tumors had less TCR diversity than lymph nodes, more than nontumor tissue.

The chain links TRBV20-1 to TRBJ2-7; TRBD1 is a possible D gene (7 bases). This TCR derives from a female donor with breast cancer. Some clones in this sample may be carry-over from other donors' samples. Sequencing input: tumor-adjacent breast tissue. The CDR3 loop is CSATTGFESGQEQYF. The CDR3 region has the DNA TGCAGTGCGACGACAGGGTTCGAAAGCGGGCAAGAGCAGTACTTC.